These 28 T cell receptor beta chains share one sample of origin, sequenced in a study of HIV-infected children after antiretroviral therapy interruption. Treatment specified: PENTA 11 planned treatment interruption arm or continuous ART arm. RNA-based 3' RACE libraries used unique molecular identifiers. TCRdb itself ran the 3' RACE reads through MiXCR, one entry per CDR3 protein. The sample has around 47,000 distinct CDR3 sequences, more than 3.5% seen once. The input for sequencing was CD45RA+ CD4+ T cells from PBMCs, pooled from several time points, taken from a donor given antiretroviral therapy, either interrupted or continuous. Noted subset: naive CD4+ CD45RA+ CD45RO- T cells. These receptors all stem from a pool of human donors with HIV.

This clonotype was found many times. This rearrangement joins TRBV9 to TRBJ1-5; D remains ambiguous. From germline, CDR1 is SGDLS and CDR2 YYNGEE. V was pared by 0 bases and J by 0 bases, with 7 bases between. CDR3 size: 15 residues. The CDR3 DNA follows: TGTGCCAGCAGCGTAGGTGGGTATAGCAATCAGCCCCAGCATTTT. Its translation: CASSVGGYSNQPQHF.

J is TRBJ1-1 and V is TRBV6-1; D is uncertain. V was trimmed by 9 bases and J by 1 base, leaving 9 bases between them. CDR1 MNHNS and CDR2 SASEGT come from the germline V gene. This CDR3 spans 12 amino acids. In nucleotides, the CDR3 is TGTGCCAGTTTTGACGGGAACACTGAAGCTTTCTTT. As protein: CASFDGNTEAFF.

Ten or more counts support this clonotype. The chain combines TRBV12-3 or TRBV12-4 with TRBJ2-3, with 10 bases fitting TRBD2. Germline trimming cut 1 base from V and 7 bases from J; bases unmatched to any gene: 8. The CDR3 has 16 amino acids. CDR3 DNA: TGTGCCAGCAGTTTAGGGTCTAGCGGGGGTCTGAATACGCAGTATTTT. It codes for CASSLGSSGGLNTQYF.

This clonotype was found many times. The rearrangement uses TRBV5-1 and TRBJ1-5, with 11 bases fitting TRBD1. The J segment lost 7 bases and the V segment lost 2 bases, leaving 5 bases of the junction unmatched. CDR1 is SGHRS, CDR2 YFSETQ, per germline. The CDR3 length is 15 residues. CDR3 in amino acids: CASSLGQGAAQPQHF. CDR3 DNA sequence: TGCGCCAGCAGCTTAGGACAGGGGGCGGCCCAGCCCCAGCATTTT.

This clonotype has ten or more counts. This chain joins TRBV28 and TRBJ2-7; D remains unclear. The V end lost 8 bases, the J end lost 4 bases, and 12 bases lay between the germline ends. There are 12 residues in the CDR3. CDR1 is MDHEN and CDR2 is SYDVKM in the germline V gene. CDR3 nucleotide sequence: TGTGCCAGCTCCGAGGCCCTATACGAGCAGTACTTC. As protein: CASSEALYEQYF.

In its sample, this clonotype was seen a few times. CDR3 in amino acids: CASTTVPAGAGEQYF. CDR3 nucleotide sequence: TGTGCCAGCACGACCGTCCCAGCGGGGGCTGGGGAGCAGTACTTC. The rearrangement links TRBV12-3 or TRBV12-4 to TRBJ2-7; TRBD2 matches at 8 bases. This CDR3 has 15 residues. V was clipped by 7 bases and J by 7 bases; unmatched bases: 15.

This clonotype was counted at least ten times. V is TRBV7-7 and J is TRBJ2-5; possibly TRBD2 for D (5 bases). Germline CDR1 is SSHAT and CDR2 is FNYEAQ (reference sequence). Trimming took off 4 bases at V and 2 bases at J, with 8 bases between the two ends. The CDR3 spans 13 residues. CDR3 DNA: TGTGCCAGCAGCTGGACTCCTCAAGAGACCCAGTACTTC. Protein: CASSWTPQETQYF.

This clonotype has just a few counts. CDR3 nucleotide sequence: TGTGCCACCAGTGACACCGGGACAGGATACACCGGGGAGCTGTTTTTT. Translated: CATSDTGTGYTGELFF. V usage is TRBV24-1 and J usage is TRBJ2-2; 8 nucleotides agree with TRBD1. V lost 4 bases and J lost 3; bases outside the gene matches: 6. Germline values: CDR1 KGHDR, CDR2 SFDVKD. The CDR3 loop spans 16 amino acids.

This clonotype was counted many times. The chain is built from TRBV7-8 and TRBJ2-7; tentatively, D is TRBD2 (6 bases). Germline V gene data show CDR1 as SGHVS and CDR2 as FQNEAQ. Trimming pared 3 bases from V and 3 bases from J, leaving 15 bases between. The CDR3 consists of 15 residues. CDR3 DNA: TGTGCCAGCAGCTTGCCCGGAGGGGCCGGCTACGAGCAGTACTTC. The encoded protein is CASSLPGGAGYEQYF.

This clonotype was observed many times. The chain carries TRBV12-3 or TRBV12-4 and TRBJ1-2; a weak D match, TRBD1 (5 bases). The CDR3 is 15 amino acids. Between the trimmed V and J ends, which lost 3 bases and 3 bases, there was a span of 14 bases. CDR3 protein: CASSFGAPSDYGYTF. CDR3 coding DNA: TGTGCCAGCAGTTTTGGGGCCCCTTCGGACTATGGCTACACCTTC.

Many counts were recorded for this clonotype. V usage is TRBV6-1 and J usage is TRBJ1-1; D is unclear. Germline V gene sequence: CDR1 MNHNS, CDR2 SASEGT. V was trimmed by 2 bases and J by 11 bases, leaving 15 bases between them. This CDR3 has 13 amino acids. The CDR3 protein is CASSESFGDPAFF. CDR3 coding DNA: TGTGCCAGCAGTGAATCATTCGGGGATCCGGCTTTCTTT.

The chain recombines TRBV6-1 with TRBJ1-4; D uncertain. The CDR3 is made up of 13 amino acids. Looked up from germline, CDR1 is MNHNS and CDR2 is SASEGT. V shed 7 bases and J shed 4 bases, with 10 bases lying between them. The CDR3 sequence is CASIDGLNEKLFF. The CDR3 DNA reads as TGTGCCAGCATAGACGGTCTTAATGAAAAACTGTTTTTT.

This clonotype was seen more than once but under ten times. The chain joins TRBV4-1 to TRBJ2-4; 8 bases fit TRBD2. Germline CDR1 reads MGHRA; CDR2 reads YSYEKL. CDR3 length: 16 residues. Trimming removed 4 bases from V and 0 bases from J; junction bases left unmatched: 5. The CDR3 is CASSPSGGAAKNIQYF. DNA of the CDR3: TGCGCCAGCAGCCCAAGCGGGGGTGCAGCCAAAAACATTCAGTACTTC.

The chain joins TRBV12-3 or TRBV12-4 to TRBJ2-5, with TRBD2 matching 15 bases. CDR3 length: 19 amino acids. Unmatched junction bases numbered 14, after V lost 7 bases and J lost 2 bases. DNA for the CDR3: TGTGCCAGCACCCCGGAGGGACTAGCGGGGGGTAGTCATCAAGAGACCCAGTACTTC. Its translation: CASTPEGLAGGSHQETQYF.

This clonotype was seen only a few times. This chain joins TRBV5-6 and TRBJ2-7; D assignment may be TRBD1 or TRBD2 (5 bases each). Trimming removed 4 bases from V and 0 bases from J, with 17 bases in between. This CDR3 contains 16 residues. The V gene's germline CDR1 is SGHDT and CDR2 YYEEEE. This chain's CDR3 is CASSPAPGRASYEQYF. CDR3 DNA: TGTGCCAGCAGCCCTGCGCCGGGACGAGCCTCCTACGAGCAGTACTTC.

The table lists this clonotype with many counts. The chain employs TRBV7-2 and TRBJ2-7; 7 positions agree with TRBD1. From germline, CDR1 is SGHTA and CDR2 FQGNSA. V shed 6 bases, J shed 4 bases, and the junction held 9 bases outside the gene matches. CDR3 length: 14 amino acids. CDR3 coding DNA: TGTGCCAGCAGTCCTCCCGGGACAGTTTACGAGCAGTACTTC. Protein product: CASSPPGTVYEQYF.

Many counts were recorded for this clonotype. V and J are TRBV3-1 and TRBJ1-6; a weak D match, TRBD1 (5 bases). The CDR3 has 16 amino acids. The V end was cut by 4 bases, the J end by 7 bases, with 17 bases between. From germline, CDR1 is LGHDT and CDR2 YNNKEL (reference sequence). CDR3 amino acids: CASSRPGDGQNSPLHF. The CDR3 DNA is TGTGCCAGCAGCCGACCCGGGGACGGCCAGAATTCACCCCTCCACTTT. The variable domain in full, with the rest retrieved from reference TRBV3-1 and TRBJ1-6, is DTAVSQTPKYLVTQMGNDKSIKCEQNLGHDTMYWYKQDSKKFLKIMFSYNNKELIINETVPNRFSPKSPDKAHLNLHINSLELGDSAVYFCASSRPGDGQNSPLHFGNGTRLTVT.

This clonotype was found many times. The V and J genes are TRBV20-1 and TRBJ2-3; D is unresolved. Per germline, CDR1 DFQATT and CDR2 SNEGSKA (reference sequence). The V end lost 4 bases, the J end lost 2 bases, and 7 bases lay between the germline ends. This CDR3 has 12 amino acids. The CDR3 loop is CSANRLTDTQYF. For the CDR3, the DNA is TGCAGTGCTAACCGGCTCACAGATACGCAGTATTTT.

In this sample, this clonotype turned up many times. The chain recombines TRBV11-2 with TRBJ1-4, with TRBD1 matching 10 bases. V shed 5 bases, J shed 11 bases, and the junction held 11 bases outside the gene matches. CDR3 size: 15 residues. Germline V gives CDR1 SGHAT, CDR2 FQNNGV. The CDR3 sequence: CASSPRGDRGSKLFF. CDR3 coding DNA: TGTGCCAGCAGCCCACGGGGGGACAGGGGATCTAAACTGTTTTTT.

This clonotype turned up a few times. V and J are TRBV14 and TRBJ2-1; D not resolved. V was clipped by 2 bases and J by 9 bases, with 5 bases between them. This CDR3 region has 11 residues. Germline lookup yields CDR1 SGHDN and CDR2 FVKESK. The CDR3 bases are TGTGCCAGCAGCCAATGGGGTGAGCAGTTCTTC. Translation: CASSQWGEQFF.

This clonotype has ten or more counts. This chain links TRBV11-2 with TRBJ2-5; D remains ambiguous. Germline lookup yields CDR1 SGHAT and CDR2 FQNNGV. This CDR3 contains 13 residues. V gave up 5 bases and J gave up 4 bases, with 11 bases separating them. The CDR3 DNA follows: TGTGCCAGCAGCCCCACGGGTCGAGAGACCCAGTACTTC. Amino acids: CASSPTGRETQYF.

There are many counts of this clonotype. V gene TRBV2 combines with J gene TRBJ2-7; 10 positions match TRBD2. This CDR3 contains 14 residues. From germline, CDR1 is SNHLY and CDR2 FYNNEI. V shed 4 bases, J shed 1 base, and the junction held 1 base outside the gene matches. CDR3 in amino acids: CASSVLAGSYEQYF. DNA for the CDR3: TGTGCCAGCAGTGTACTAGCGGGGTCCTACGAGCAGTACTTC.

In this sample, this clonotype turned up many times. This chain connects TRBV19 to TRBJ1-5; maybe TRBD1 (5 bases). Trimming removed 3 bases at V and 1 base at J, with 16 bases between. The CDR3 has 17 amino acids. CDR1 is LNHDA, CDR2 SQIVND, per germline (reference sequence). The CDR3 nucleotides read TGTGCCAGTAGTATTCACGCTCAGGGAGGGAGCAATCAGCCCCAGCATTTT. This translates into CASSIHAQGGSNQPQHF.

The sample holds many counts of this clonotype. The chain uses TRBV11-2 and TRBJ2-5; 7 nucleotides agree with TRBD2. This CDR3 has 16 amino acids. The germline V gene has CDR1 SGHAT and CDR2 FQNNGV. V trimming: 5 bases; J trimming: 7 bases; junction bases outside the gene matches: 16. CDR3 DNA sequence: TGTGCCAGCAGCCCTCTGACGGGGACGGGGGGATGGACCCAGTACTTC. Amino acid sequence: CASSPLTGTGGWTQYF.

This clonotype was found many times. The CDR3 is CAISESGQPEQYF. The CDR3 DNA reads TGTGCCATCAGTGAGTCGGGACAGCCAGAGCAGTACTTC. The chain has TRBV10-3 and TRBJ2-7; TRBD1 matches at 7 bases. This CDR3 comprises 13 residues. The ends lost 0 bases at V and 7 bases at J; junction bases unmatched: 3. Looked up from germline, CDR1 is ENHRY and CDR2 is SYGVKD.

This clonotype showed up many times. The CDR3 DNA sequence: TGTGCCAGCTCACCTACGGGGACAGCCCAGGGCAATCAGCCCCAGCATTTT. This translates into CASSPTGTAQGNQPQHF. This chain connects TRBV18 to TRBJ1-5, with 7 bases fitting TRBD1. The V and J ends lost 3 bases and 2 bases, in that order; junction bases with no gene match: 10. CDR3 length: 17 residues. Germline loops: CDR1 KGHSH, CDR2 LQKENI. Looking up the rest from reference TRBV18 and TRBJ1-5 gives the full variable domain: NAGVMQNPRHLVRRRGQEARLRCSPMKGHSHVYWYRQLPEEGLKFMVYLQKENIIDESGMPKERFSAEFPKEGPSILRIQQVVRGDSAAYFCASSPTGTAQGNQPQHFGDGTRLSIL.

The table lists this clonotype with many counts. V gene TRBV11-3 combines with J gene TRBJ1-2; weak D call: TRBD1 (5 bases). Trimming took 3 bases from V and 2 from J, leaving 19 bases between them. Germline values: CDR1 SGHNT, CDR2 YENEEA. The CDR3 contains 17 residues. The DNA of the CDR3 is TGTGCCAGCAGCTTTGGCCGGGGGGAGGGCAGCAACTATGGCTACACCTTC. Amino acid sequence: CASSFGRGEGSNYGYTF.

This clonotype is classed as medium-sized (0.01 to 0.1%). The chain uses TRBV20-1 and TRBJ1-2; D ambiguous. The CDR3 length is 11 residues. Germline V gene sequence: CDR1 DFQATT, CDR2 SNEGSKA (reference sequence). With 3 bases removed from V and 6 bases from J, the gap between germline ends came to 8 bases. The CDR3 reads CSASVGDGYTF. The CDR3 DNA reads TGCAGTGCTAGCGTTGGGGATGGCTACACCTTC.